Following are 6 T cell receptor beta chains from one sample sequenced in a study of T cells in women clearing cervical HPV infection. Some clones are missing from TCRdb's copy, which holds only in-frame ones; the method was immunoSEQ multiplex PCR. With 42,000 or so clones in the sample, the ten largest clones hold 4.8%. Specimen: blood buffy coat. The source is a woman aged 18 to 75 with a cervical HPV16 infection that either progressed to CIN3+ or cleared (not recorded which).

With respect to this clone: With the read ending 3 residues before the CDR3 end, the germline J gene is used to fill in that end. The chain carries TRBV19 and TRBJ1-5, with 7 nucleotides matching TRBD1. This CDR3 contains 15 residues. Per the germline V gene, CDR1 is LNHDA and CDR2 is SQIVND (reference sequence). The J segment lost 2 bases and the V segment lost 2 bases, leaving 3 bases of the junction unmatched. The CDR3 region is CASSISTGGNQPQHF. The sequenced part of the CDR3 DNA is TGTGCCAGTAGTATAAGTACAGGGGGCAATCAGCCC.

To note about this clone: The read ends 3 residues shy of where the CDR3 ends; the end is completed using the germline J gene. The chain is built from TRBV18 and TRBJ1-2, with 10 bases fitting TRBD1. Germline CDR1 and CDR2: KGHSH and LQKENI. Unmatched junction bases numbered 10, after V lost 4 bases and J lost 5 bases. This CDR3 contains 16 residues. This CDR3 reads CASSLRPGQGEYGYTF. The CDR3 DNA, read in part, is TGTGCCAGCTCACTCCGCCCTGGACAGGGGGAATATGGC.

Details on this clone: Sequencing ends 3 residues short of the CDR3 end; the germline J gene provides the rest. This rearrangement joins TRBV7-9 to TRBJ1-3; weak D call: TRBD1 (5 bases). Germline V gene lookup returns CDR1 SEHNR and CDR2 FQNEAQ (reference sequence). Trimming removed 7 bases at V and 0 bases at J, with 7 bases between. The CDR3 is made up of 13 amino acids. Incomplete CDR3 DNA: TGTGCCAGCACTAGGGGCTCTGGAAACACC. Translating it yields CASTRGSGNT. The CDR3 as a whole reads CASTRGSGNTIYF.

Of note for this clone: The read comes to an end 3 residues before the CDR3 does, leaving the germline J gene to fill in the end. The gene calls are TRBV19 and TRBJ1-2, with unresolved D. The length of the CDR3 is 12 residues. Trimming removed 7 bases at V and 4 bases at J, with 10 bases between. Germline V gene data show CDR1 as LNHDA and CDR2 as SQIVND (reference sequence). CDR3 DNA (partial): TGTGCCAGTACCAAGGGCTCCTATGGC. Encoded protein: CASTKGSYG. The whole CDR3 region reads CASTKGSYGYTF.

Note on this clone: The CDR3 end lies 3 residues beyond the end of the read and is filled in from the germline J gene. This chain connects TRBV20-1 to TRBJ2-7; 7 nucleotides line up with TRBD2. Germline V gene lookup returns CDR1 DFQATT and CDR2 SNEGSKA (reference sequence). With V trimmed by 5 bases and J by 2 bases, 9 bases remained unmatched. The CDR3 has 14 residues. The DNA read from the CDR3 is TGCAGTGCTGGCAAGCGGGGTGGAACCTACGAG. Its translation is CSAGKRGGTYE. The whole CDR3 protein is CSAGKRGGTYEQYF.

With respect to this clone: The read terminates 3 residues ahead of where the CDR3 ends, so the germline J gene completes it. V usage is TRBV20-1 and J usage is TRBJ2-1; weak D call: TRBD2 (5 bases). Deletions cut 4 bases from V and 7 bases from J, with 23 bases between. This CDR3 has 16 amino acids. Per the germline V gene, CDR1 is DFQATT and CDR2 is SNEGSKA (reference sequence). The DNA read from the CDR3 is TGCAGTGCTACAGTTCTTCCCAGCGGAGACATAAATGAG. It codes for CSATVLPSGDINE. From start to end, the CDR3 is CSATVLPSGDINEQFF.